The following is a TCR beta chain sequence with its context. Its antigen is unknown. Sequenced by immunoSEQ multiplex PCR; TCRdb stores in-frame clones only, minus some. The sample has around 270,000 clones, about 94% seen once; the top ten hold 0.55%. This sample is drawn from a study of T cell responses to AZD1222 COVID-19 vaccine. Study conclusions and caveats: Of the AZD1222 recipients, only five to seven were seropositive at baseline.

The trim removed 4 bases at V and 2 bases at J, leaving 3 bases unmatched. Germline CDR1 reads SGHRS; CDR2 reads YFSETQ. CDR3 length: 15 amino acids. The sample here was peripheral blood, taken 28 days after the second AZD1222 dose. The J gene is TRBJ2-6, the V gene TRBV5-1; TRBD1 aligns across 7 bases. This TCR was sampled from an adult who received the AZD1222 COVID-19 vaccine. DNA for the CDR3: TGCGCCAGCAGCCCTCAGGGGGCTGGGGCCAACGTCCTGACTTTC. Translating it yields CASSPQGAGANVLTF. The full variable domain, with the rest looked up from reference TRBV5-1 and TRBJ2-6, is KAGVTQTPRYLIKTRGQQVTLSCSPISGHRSVSWYQQTPGQGLQFLFEYFSETQRNKGNFPGRFSGRQFSNSRSEMNVSTLELGDSALYLCASSPQGAGANVLTFGAGSRLTVL.